Presented here are 8 T cell receptor beta chains from one specimen sequenced in a study of T cells after yellow fever vaccination. Using its own MiXCR run on the 5' RACE reads, TCRdb lists one record per CDR3 protein. The sample records approximately 510,000 distinct CDR3 sequences, around a fifth being singletons. The material was PBMCs, obtained roughly 20 days after the first yellow fever vaccination. The receptors come from a man younger than 35 who received the YFV17D yellow fever vaccine.

The chain uses TRBV11-1 and TRBJ2-1; 12 bases line up with TRBD2. Losses at the gene ends were 4 bases for V and 4 bases for J; bases not matched to a gene: 14. The CDR3 sequence is 19 residues long. In germline, CDR1 is SGHAT, CDR2 FQDESV (reference sequence). CDR3 region: CASSSTSGGPPSKYNEQFF. The CDR3 nucleotides read TGTGCCAGCAGCTCTACTAGCGGGGGGCCACCGAGTAAGTACAATGAGCAGTTCTTC.

The CDR3 spells CASSDVSGADTQYF. The CDR3 DNA reads as TGTGCCAGCAGTGATGTCAGCGGGGCAGATACGCAGTATTTT. The V gene is TRBV2, the J gene TRBJ2-3; 7 bases are shared with TRBD2. The CDR3 runs to 14 residues. Germline assignment: CDR1 SNHLY and CDR2 FYNNEI. Trimming cost V 3 bases and J 4 bases; bases outside gene matches: 4.

The V and J genes are TRBV2 and TRBJ2-2, with 14 bases aligning to TRBD2. From germline, CDR1 is SNHLY and CDR2 FYNNEI. The CDR3 extends over 17 amino acids. Trimming removed 6 bases from V and 5 bases from J; junction bases left unmatched: 8. For the CDR3, the DNA is TGTGCCAGCAGCAGGACTAGCGGGGGGCCAAGGACCGGGGAGCTGTTTTTT. As protein: CASSRTSGGPRTGELFF.

The gene calls are TRBV7-9 and TRBJ2-3; 7 nucleotides match TRBD2. The trim removed 4 bases at V and 4 bases at J, leaving 11 bases unmatched. The V gene's germline CDR1 is SEHNR and CDR2 FQNEAQ (reference sequence). This CDR3 contains 16 residues. CDR3 DNA sequence: TGTGCCAGCAGCTCTTCGGCAGGACTAGAGGCAGATACGCAGTATTTT. Protein: CASSSSAGLEADTQYF.

This rearrangement joins TRBV7-9 to TRBJ1-1; D is ambiguous. Per germline, CDR1 SEHNR and CDR2 FQNEAQ (reference sequence). The CDR3 runs to 11 residues. Trimming stripped 7 bases from V and 6 bases from J, with 9 bases between. CDR3 sequence (DNA): TGTGCCAGCAAAACTGGGGCTGAAGCTTTCTTT. Translating it yields CASKTGAEAFF.

This clonotype was counted between two and nine times. The chain combines TRBV9 with TRBJ2-5; D is possibly TRBD1 (5 bases). Trimming cost V 0 bases and J 3 bases, with 6 bases left between them. Germline CDR1 is SGDLS and CDR2 is YYNGEE. The CDR3 loop spans 13 amino acids. DNA for the CDR3: TGTGCCAGCAGCGTAGGCAGGGAAGAGACCCAGTACTTC. Amino acid sequence: CASSVGREETQYF.

This chain uses TRBV11-2 with TRBJ2-3; no definite D call. V lost 5 bases and J lost 2, with 8 bases in between. Germline V gene sequence: CDR1 SGHAT, CDR2 FQNNGV. This CDR3 contains 13 residues. The CDR3 nucleotides are TGTGCCAGCAGCCAGGCCCCCACAGATACGCAGTATTTT. The encoded protein is CASSQAPTDTQYF.

This clonotype came up a few times. This chain joins TRBV5-1 and TRBJ2-5; D not certain. Trimming left V 6 bases short and J 6 bases short, with 15 bases between. The germline CDR1 and CDR2 sequences are SGHRS and YFSETQ. This CDR3 has 13 amino acids. CDR3 amino acids: CASTPGHGKTQYF. The CDR3 DNA reads as TGCGCCAGCACCCCCGGCCATGGAAAGACCCAGTACTTC.